What follows are 25 T cell receptor beta chains derived from one specimen sequenced in a study of spatial heterogeneity in lung cancer. Using its own MiXCR run on the 5' RACE reads, TCRdb lists one record per CDR3 protein. The data hold tens of thousands of distinct CDR3 sequences, with around 5.8% observed a single time. Time point specified: blood at routine non-recurrence follow-up after resection. Unsorted whole RNA from tumor, nontumor lung or frozen PBMC underwent sequencing. Sample: PBMCs, taken at follow-up. These receptor sequences come from a male donor with early-stage non-small cell lung cancer.

CDR3 loop: CASSQPQRTDGYTF. Here the CDR3 DNA reads TGCGCCAGCAGCCAGCCACAGAGAACGGATGGCTACACCTTC. The genes are TRBV4-1 and TRBJ1-2; no definite D call. Per the germline V gene, CDR1 is MGHRA and CDR2 is YSYEKL. There are 14 residues in the CDR3. The V end was cut by 3 bases, the J end by 6 bases, with 14 bases between.

This clonotype showed up many times. This rearrangement joins TRBV7-2 to TRBJ1-1, with 7 bases that match TRBD1. Germline loops: CDR1 SGHTA, CDR2 FQGNSA. The CDR3 has 15 residues. With 5 bases clipped from V and 1 base from J, the junction kept 7 bases outside the gene matches. CDR3 nucleotides: TGTGCCAGCAGCCCCCGGACAGGAGCGAACACTGAAGCTTTCTTT. Its protein is CASSPRTGANTEAFF.

Only a few counts were recorded for this clonotype. The chain couples TRBV12-3 or TRBV12-4 to TRBJ1-1; D is possibly TRBD1 (6 bases). The CDR3 covers 13 residues. Trimming took 7 bases from V and 4 from J, leaving 13 bases between them. The CDR3 DNA reads as TGTGCCAGCACCCGGACAGAGTCCACTGAAGCTTTCTTT. Protein sequence: CASTRTESTEAFF.

This clonotype was counted a few times. The chain employs TRBV24-1 and TRBJ2-2, with a possible D match to TRBD2 (5 bases). CDR1 and CDR2 from the germline V gene are KGHDR and SFDVKD. The CDR3 consists of 13 residues. The V end was cut by 9 bases, the J end by 0 bases, with 7 bases between. CDR3 in DNA: TGTGCCACCGAGGGTGCGAACACCGGGGAGCTGTTTTTT. Translated, it gives CATEGANTGELFF.

At least ten counts were recorded for this clonotype. CDR3 amino acids: CALPTGDPDNYGYTF. The CDR3 nucleotides read TGTGCCTTGCCGACAGGGGACCCAGATAACTATGGCTACACCTTC. The rearrangement uses TRBV30 and TRBJ1-2; 8 bases align to TRBD1. CDR3 length equals 15 residues. V was clipped by 7 bases and J by 1 base; unmatched bases: 11. Germline CDR1 and CDR2: GTSNPN and SVGIG (reference sequence).

This clonotype was seen ten or more times. The chain's CDR3 is CASSPSTDTQYF. The CDR3, as DNA: TGTGCCAGCTCACCTTCCACAGATACGCAGTATTTT. The rearrangement joins TRBV18 to TRBJ2-3; D is unresolved. Between the trimmed V and J ends, which lost 3 bases and 2 bases, there was a span of 3 bases. Looked up from germline, CDR1 is KGHSH and CDR2 is LQKENI. The CDR3 spans 12 residues. Full variable domain (outside the CDR3, taken from reference TRBV18 and TRBJ2-3): NAGVMQNPRHLVRRRGQEARLRCSPMKGHSHVYWYRQLPEEGLKFMVYLQKENIIDESGMPKERFSAEFPKEGPSILRIQQVVRGDSAAYFCASSPSTDTQYFGPGTRLTVL.

Relative to its sample, this clonotype is medium-sized. This rearrangement joins TRBV29-1 to TRBJ2-7; D could derive from TRBD1 or TRBD2 (5 bases each). The CDR3 totals 14 residues. From germline, CDR1 is SQVTM and CDR2 ANQGSEA. The V end was cut by 1 base, the J end by 2 bases, with 12 bases between. In nucleotides, the CDR3 is TGCAGCGTTGAAGGACGGCAGGGAGCCTACGAGCAGTACGTC. This translates into CSVEGRQGAYEQYV.

As regards this clonotype: A much more abundant neighbour one base away suggests this may be a read error. This is likely a read error, given that the CDR3 carries no conserved phenylalanine or tryptophan at its end. This chain links TRBV19 with TRBJ2-3; D is perhaps TRBD2 (5 bases). Trimming shortened V by 5 bases and J by 0 bases, and 9 bases separated the two germline ends. Per germline, CDR1 LNHDA and CDR2 SQIVND (reference sequence). The length of the CDR3 is 14 residues. CDR3 in amino acids: CASSPRTSTDTQYL. In nucleotides, the CDR3 is TGTGCCAGTAGTCCACGGACTAGCACAGATACGCAGTATCTT.

The chain couples TRBV29-1 to TRBJ2-1; 8 bases are a match to TRBD1. The CDR3 is 13 amino acids. Germline V gene lookup returns CDR1 SQVTM and CDR2 ANQGSEA. V shed 4 bases, J shed 3 bases, and the junction held 2 bases outside the gene matches. CDR3 sequence (DNA): TGCAGCGTTGGGGGGACAGGCTACAATGAGCAGTTCTTC. Translation gives CSVGGTGYNEQFF.

This clonotype was counted only a few times. The chain recombines TRBV19 with TRBJ2-3, with 12 bases that match TRBD1. The ends lost 4 bases at V and 4 bases at J; junction bases unmatched: 9. The CDR3 is made up of 17 amino acids. Germline lookup yields CDR1 LNHDA and CDR2 SQIVND (reference sequence). The CDR3 DNA sequence: TGTGCCAGTAGTACCCGGGACAGGGGGCTTCTGGCAGATACGCAGTATTTT. Protein product: CASSTRDRGLLADTQYF.

In this sample, this clonotype turned up many times. The chain employs TRBV7-2 and TRBJ1-5; 9 bases are a match to TRBD1. Trimming at V came to 3 bases and at J to 5 bases, leaving 2 bases not matched to a gene. Germline V gene data show CDR1 as SGHTA and CDR2 as FQGNSA. The CDR3 contains 14 residues. CDR3 residues: CASSLDRGHQPQHF. Written as DNA, the CDR3 is TGTGCCAGCAGCTTGGACAGGGGTCATCAGCCCCAGCATTTT.

This clonotype has ten or more counts. The chain has TRBV30 and TRBJ2-1, with 7 bases fitting TRBD2. Germline V gene sequence: CDR1 GTSNPN, CDR2 SVGIG (reference sequence). The CDR3 loop spans 17 amino acids. V lost 1 base, J lost 3 bases, and 12 bases stayed unmatched. The CDR3 loop reads CAWSGALAVSVYNEQFF. The CDR3 region has the DNA TGTGCCTGGAGTGGGGCGCTAGCGGTATCTGTCTACAATGAGCAGTTCTTC.

The chain links TRBV18 to TRBJ1-5; 7 bases line up with TRBD1. V was pared by 4 bases and J by 3 bases, with 3 bases of the junction left unmatched. Per germline, CDR1 KGHSH and CDR2 LQKENI. CDR3 length: 14 amino acids. CDR3 in amino acids: CASSLGQVNQPQHF. CDR3 DNA: TGTGCCAGCTCACTCGGACAGGTCAATCAGCCCCAGCATTTT. The full variable domain, completed using reference TRBV18 and TRBJ1-5, is NAGVMQNPRHLVRRRGQEARLRCSPMKGHSHVYWYRQLPEEGLKFMVYLQKENIIDESGMPKERFSAEFPKEGPSILRIQQVVRGDSAAYFCASSLGQVNQPQHFGDGTRLSIL.

The table lists this clonotype with a few counts. CDR3 residues: CAIREGHPNEKLFF. The CDR3 coding sequence is TGTGCCATCAGGGAGGGACACCCCAATGAAAAACTGTTTTTT. This chain connects TRBV10-3 to TRBJ1-4; the D gene is possibly TRBD1 (6 bases). Germline CDR1 reads ENHRY; CDR2 reads SYGVKD. V was trimmed by 6 bases and J by 5 bases, leaving 13 bases between them. The CDR3 sequence is 14 residues long.

This clonotype occurred many times. This chain links TRBV4-1 with TRBJ2-1; the D gene could be TRBD1 or TRBD2 (5 bases each). The CDR3 consists of 18 residues. V was clipped by 2 bases and J by 0 bases, with 17 bases between them. The germline CDR1 and CDR2 sequences are MGHRA and YSYEKL. For the CDR3, the DNA is TGCGCCAGCAGCCAAATAGATATGGGGGTCAGCTCCTACAATGAGCAGTTCTTC. Its translation is CASSQIDMGVSSYNEQFF.

This clonotype occurred a few times. The V gene is TRBV7-2, the J gene TRBJ1-6; D uncertain. Looked up from germline, CDR1 is SGHTA and CDR2 is FQGNSA. V was pared by 5 bases and J by 19 bases, with 21 bases between. The CDR3 has 13 amino acids. CDR3 bases: TGTGCCAGCAGCCATCCCACCTTGACACCGGTGCACTTT. It translates to CASSHPTLTPVHF.

This clonotype was seen a handful of times. The rearrangement uses TRBV3-1 and TRBJ1-1; the match to TRBD1 covers 7 bases. The CDR3 totals 13 residues. J was trimmed by 5 bases and V by 2 bases; bases with no gene match: 2. Germline assignment: CDR1 LGHDT and CDR2 YNNKEL (reference sequence). The CDR3 nucleotides are TGTGCCAGCAGCCAAACAGGGGTTACTGAAGCTTTCTTT. It translates to CASSQTGVTEAFF.

About this clonotype: This may come from a read error, since a much larger clone is one base off. The CDR3 carries no conserved terminal phenylalanine or tryptophan, so it likely arises from a read error. The CDR3 loop reads CASSNRGRKDIQYL. For the CDR3, the DNA is TGTGCCAGCAGTAACAGGGGGCGTAAAGACATTCAGTACTTA. The chain has TRBV6-2 or TRBV6-3 and TRBJ2-4; TRBD1 agrees at 9 bases. The CDR3 is 14 amino acids. J lost 8 bases, V lost 5 bases, and 7 bases had no gene match. CDR1 is MNHEY, CDR2 SVGEGT, per germline.

This clonotype was detected ten times or more. This rearrangement joins TRBV4-3 to TRBJ1-1; D is possibly TRBD1 (5 bases). CDR3 size: 15 residues. The V and J ends lost 0 bases and 3 bases respectively, with 11 bases between them. The germline gives CDR1 LGHNA, CDR2 YSLEER. CDR3 bases: TGCGCCAGCAGCCAAGAGTCCAGGGCGGACACTGAAGCTTTCTTT. This gives the protein CASSQESRADTEAFF.

This clonotype was seen ten or more times. This sequence joins TRBV10-3 and TRBJ2-2; tentative D call: TRBD1 (5 bases). With 0 bases removed from V and 6 bases from J, the gap between germline ends came to 11 bases. CDR1 is ENHRY, CDR2 SYGVKD, per germline. CDR3 length equals 15 residues. The CDR3 DNA follows: TGTGCCATCAGTGAGTCAGACAGTTCCGCCGGGGAGCTGTTTTTT. Encoded protein: CAISESDSSAGELFF.

Ten or more counts support this clonotype. This chain connects TRBV18 to TRBJ2-7; 8 positions agree with TRBD2. Trimming at V came to 6 bases and at J to 5 bases, leaving 15 bases not matched to a gene. The length of the CDR3 is 16 residues. Germline CDR1 reads KGHSH; CDR2 reads LQKENI. CDR3 residues: CASSPRGGGAGDEQYV. The CDR3, as DNA: TGTGCCAGCTCCCCCCGGGGCGGAGGAGCGGGAGACGAGCAGTACGTC.

This clonotype turned up a few times. The chain joins TRBV7-9 to TRBJ2-7, with D unclear. CDR1 is SEHNR and CDR2 is FQNEAQ in the germline V gene (reference sequence). With 2 bases removed from V and 3 bases from J, the gap between germline ends came to 11 bases. This CDR3 is built from 14 residues. The chain's CDR3 is CASSLRLQYYEQYV. The DNA of the CDR3 is TGTGCCAGCAGCTTACGTTTGCAGTACTACGAGCAGTACGTC.

This clonotype showed up many times. The chain combines TRBV7-9 with TRBJ1-5, with TRBD1 as a possible D gene (5 bases). Trimming removed 0 bases at V and 4 bases at J, with 10 bases between. Germline V gene sequence: CDR1 SEHNR, CDR2 FQNEAQ (reference sequence). The CDR3 is made up of 15 amino acids. The CDR3 DNA is TGTGCCAGCAGCTTAGCGCAGGGAGAGAATCAGCCCCAGCATTTT. It encodes CASSLAQGENQPQHF. Looking up the rest from reference TRBV7-9 and TRBJ1-5 gives the full variable domain: DTGVSQNPRHKITKRGQNVTFRCDPISEHNRLYWYRQTLGQGPEFLTYFQNEAQLEKSRLLSDRFSAERPKGSFSTLEIQRTEQGDSAMYLCASSLAQGENQPQHFGDGTRLSIL.

This clonotype was counted ten times or more. The J gene is TRBJ1-1, the V gene TRBV3-1, with 7 nucleotides matching TRBD1. Germline V gives CDR1 LGHDT, CDR2 YNNKEL (reference sequence). J gave up 1 base and V 6 bases, and 5 bases lay outside the gene matches. The CDR3 has 14 residues. The CDR3 bases are TGTGCCAGCAGGATGACAGGGTCGAACACTGAAGCTTTCTTT. Protein: CASRMTGSNTEAFF.

This clonotype was found many times. This chain connects TRBV6-5 to TRBJ2-7; D is unresolved. The CDR3 runs 12 residues. The V and J ends lost 8 bases and 0 bases respectively, with 8 bases between them. Germline CDR1 and CDR2: MNHEY and SVGAGI. The chain's CDR3 is CASRQFSYEQYF. The CDR3 DNA is TGTGCCAGCCGGCAGTTCTCCTACGAGCAGTACTTC.